A selection of T cell receptor beta chains follows, all from one sample in a study of molecular identifiers for immune sequencing clone quantification. TCRdb itself ran the PCR reads through MiXCR, one entry per CDR3 protein. Of more than 250,000 distinct CDR3 sequences listed, 20% to 25% are singletons. What was sequenced was naive CD8+ T cells from blood, with Jurkat cell RNA spiked in. Receptor source: a human donor in good health. Some libraries in this study had Jurkat cell RNA spiked in. Each CDR3 is given with its conserved first and last residue. Fields, in order: J gene, V gene, CDR3 protein.

j_call: TRBJ1-1
v_call: TRBV13
cdr3_aa: CASSLGTAGVTEAFF

j_call: TRBJ2-7
v_call: TRBV30
cdr3_aa: CAWDEGQYYEQYF

j_call: TRBJ2-5
v_call: TRBV6-2/TRBV6-3
cdr3_aa: CASSSVLRGKETQYF

j_call: TRBJ2-3
v_call: TRBV7-9
cdr3_aa: CATPPLERRDTQYF

j_call: TRBJ2-3
v_call: TRBV28
cdr3_aa: CASSDRMAGGDTQYF

j_call: TRBJ2-7
v_call: TRBV6-2/TRBV6-3
cdr3_aa: CASSYGAGTGEQYF

j_call: TRBJ2-7
v_call: TRBV4-1
cdr3_aa: CVSSQEGTGSSYEQYF

j_call: TRBJ2-4
v_call: TRBV15
cdr3_aa: CATSSRQGEGNIQYF

j_call: TRBJ2-3
v_call: TRBV7-9
cdr3_aa: CASSRLAGDSDTQYF

j_call: TRBJ1-1
v_call: TRBV30
cdr3_aa: CAWSGGQMNTEAFF

j_call: TRBJ2-5
v_call: TRBV7-9
cdr3_aa: CASSPGIGGPETQYF

j_call: TRBJ1-3
v_call: TRBV7-9
cdr3_aa: CASSHTERDTIYF

j_call: TRBJ2-7
v_call: TRBV20-1
cdr3_aa: CSARDGRGPYEQYF

j_call: TRBJ2-7
v_call: TRBV15
cdr3_aa: CATSERGSYEQYF

j_call: TRBJ2-7
v_call: TRBV25-1
cdr3_aa: CASSAGQVYEQYF

j_call: TRBJ2-2
v_call: TRBV7-6
cdr3_aa: CASSPALRGEITGELFF

j_call: TRBJ2-7
v_call: TRBV7-6
cdr3_aa: CASSLGAGSYEQYF

j_call: TRBJ2-7
v_call: TRBV7-9
cdr3_aa: CASSPNQDSLYEQYF

j_call: TRBJ2-7
v_call: TRBV28
cdr3_aa: CASSFSPRQGSYEQYF

j_call: TRBJ1-5
v_call: TRBV4-3
cdr3_aa: CASSQDRTGNTRQPQHF

j_call: TRBJ2-1
v_call: TRBV24-1
cdr3_aa: CATSDAGFHNEQFF

j_call: TRBJ1-5
v_call: TRBV6-4
cdr3_aa: CASSEHQGPNQPQHF

j_call: TRBJ2-3
v_call: TRBV20-1
cdr3_aa: CGARVWEVADTQYF

j_call: TRBJ1-1
v_call: TRBV19
cdr3_aa: CASSPQSGHLTEAFF

j_call: TRBJ2-3
v_call: TRBV29-1
cdr3_aa: CSVELGQGGTQYF

j_call: TRBJ2-3
v_call: TRBV20-1
cdr3_aa: CSARGGPDTQYF

j_call: TRBJ2-5
v_call: TRBV27
cdr3_aa: CARSSSGGAETQYF

j_call: TRBJ2-1
v_call: TRBV19
cdr3_aa: CASSIGGVGEQFF

j_call: TRBJ1-4
v_call: TRBV9
cdr3_aa: CASSVEDAINEKLFF

j_call: TRBJ1-2
v_call: TRBV4-3
cdr3_aa: CASSQDGWPWGYTF

j_call: TRBJ2-7
v_call: TRBV27
cdr3_aa: CASSKGAGAYEQYF

j_call: TRBJ1-3
v_call: TRBV4-3
cdr3_aa: CASSQDPIRTSGNTIYF

j_call: TRBJ2-7
v_call: TRBV20-1
cdr3_aa: CSASNWEGYEQYF

j_call: TRBJ2-1
v_call: TRBV7-2
cdr3_aa: CASSSPEDREQFF

j_call: TRBJ1-2
v_call: TRBV12-3/TRBV12-4
cdr3_aa: CASSFTSVGGGYTF

j_call: TRBJ2-5
v_call: TRBV11-2
cdr3_aa: CASSTSTGWAETQYF

j_call: TRBJ2-7
v_call: TRBV12-5
cdr3_aa: CASGFTRGPTYEQYF

j_call: TRBJ2-1
v_call: TRBV19
cdr3_aa: CASSIAMTGGNEQFF

j_call: TRBJ2-7
v_call: TRBV4-1
cdr3_aa: CASSQAGYEQYF

j_call: TRBJ2-3
v_call: TRBV3-1
cdr3_aa: CASSQGDSKSTDTQYF

j_call: TRBJ2-2
v_call: TRBV4-1
cdr3_aa: CASSQGGGAFTGELFF